Listed here are 9 T cell receptor beta chains from one sample, sequenced in a study of OX40 agonist ivuxolimab in advanced cancers. Data came from immunoSEQ multiplex PCR; TCRdb stores just in-frame clones and leaves some out. The data hold roughly 35,000 clones, with about four fifths observed a single time. Sequencing was performed on CD4+ or CD8+ T cells sorted from blood, taken in a trial of the OX40 agonist ivuxolimab. The receptors here all came from an adult with an advanced solid tumor such as melanoma, head and neck, liver or kidney cancer.

This chain links TRBV7-8 with TRBJ2-1; D remains ambiguous. V lost 7 bases and J 6 bases, leaving 7 bases between the germline ends. Germline V gene data show CDR1 as SGHVS and CDR2 as FQNEAQ. The CDR3 has 11 residues. The CDR3 nucleotides read TGTGCCAGCACCGGATTCAATGAGCAGTTCTTC. It codes for CASTGFNEQFF.

The DNA of the CDR3 is TGTGCCAGCAGCGTAAACTCTCAAGGGGCTGGAAACACCATATATTTT. This encodes CASSVNSQGAGNTIYF. This chain links TRBV9 with TRBJ1-3; D perhaps matches TRBD1 (5 bases). Germline loops: CDR1 SGDLS, CDR2 YYNGEE. This CDR3 is built from 16 residues. The V end lost 1 base, the J end lost 2 bases, and 13 bases lay between the germline ends.

The V and J genes are TRBV7-9 and TRBJ1-5; 7 bases match TRBD1. V lost 5 bases and J lost 2; bases outside the gene matches: 3. Per the germline V gene, CDR1 is SEHNR and CDR2 is FQNEAQ (reference sequence). The CDR3 is 14 amino acids. In nucleotides, the CDR3 is TGTGCCAGCAGCCGGGACAGCGGCAATCAGCCCCAGCATTTT. Its protein is CASSRDSGNQPQHF.

The genes are TRBV11-1 and TRBJ2-2; tentatively, D is TRBD1 or TRBD2 (5 bases each). The CDR3 is 16 residues long. Germline V lookup: CDR1 SGHAT, CDR2 FQDESV (reference sequence). V lost 8 bases and J lost 3, with 19 bases in between. The CDR3 loop is CASGQERGPHTGELFF. DNA of the CDR3: TGTGCCAGCGGTCAGGAACGGGGACCGCACACCGGGGAGCTGTTTTTT.

The V gene is TRBV25-1, the J gene TRBJ2-1, with D hard to call. The V end was cut by 4 bases, the J end by 9 bases, with 13 bases between. This CDR3 is 13 amino acids long. Germline V CDR1 and CDR2: MGHDK, SYGVNS. The CDR3 sequence: CASSVGFRLEQFF. The CDR3 DNA follows: TGTGCCAGCAGTGTCGGGTTTAGGCTTGAGCAGTTCTTC. The entire variable domain, with the rest obtained from reference TRBV25-1 and TRBJ2-1, is as follows: EADIYQTPRYLVIGTGKKITLECSQTMGHDKMYWYQQDPGMELHLIHYSYGVNSTEKGDLSSESTVSRIRTEHFPLTLESARPSHTSQYLCASSVGFRLEQFFGPGTRLTVL.

The V call is TRBV5-4, the J call TRBJ1-1; D remains unclear. This CDR3 contains 14 residues. Germline V gives CDR1 SGHNT, CDR2 YYREEE (reference sequence). Trimming removed 2 bases from V and 3 bases from J, with 11 bases in between. The CDR3 protein is CASSLERSYTEAFF. In DNA, the CDR3 is TGTGCCAGCAGCTTAGAACGGAGTTACACTGAAGCTTTCTTT.

The J gene is TRBJ1-2, the V gene TRBV29-1, with D tentatively TRBD1 (6 bases). V shed 3 bases and J shed 0 bases, with 11 bases lying between them. This CDR3 contains 14 residues. Germline V gives CDR1 SQVTM, CDR2 ANQGSEA. For the CDR3, the DNA is TGCAGCGTTGAGGGACACGAAGCTAACTATGGCTACACCTTC. Protein product: CSVEGHEANYGYTF.

The V gene is TRBV7-2, the J gene TRBJ2-2, with TRBD1 matching 9 bases. CDR3 length equals 17 residues. The trim removed 2 bases at V and 4 bases at J, leaving 8 bases unmatched. Germline values: CDR1 SGHTA, CDR2 FQGNSA. Here the CDR3 DNA reads TGTGCCAGCAGCTTAAGGGGGACAGGGACGAGCACCGGGGAGCTGTTTTTT. It translates to CASSLRGTGTSTGELFF.

J is TRBJ2-1 and V is TRBV21-1; the tabulated D call, TRBD2, remains unverified against the DNA. TRBV21-1 is flagged as a pseudogene. The CDR3 extends over 21 amino acids. The CDR3 nucleotides read TGTGCCATCCACTATTCCAAGATGGACCTGATCACGGGGGGGAGATACAATGAGCAGTTCTTC. Its translation: CAIHYSKMDLITGGRYNEQFF.